These 22 T cell receptor beta chains were sequenced from one sample in a study of OX40 agonist ivuxolimab in advanced cancers. The repertoire was sequenced with immunoSEQ multiplex PCR; TCRdb's copy has only in-frame clones and lacks some. The top ten clones hold around 2.8% of a sample with some 72,000 clones, about 90% of them seen once. Specimen: CD4+ or CD8+ T cells sorted from blood, collected in a trial of the OX40 agonist ivuxolimab. The receptors here all came from an adult with an advanced solid tumor such as melanoma, head and neck, liver or kidney cancer.

In DNA form, the CDR3 reads TGTGCCAGCAGCTCCTCGGACAGGGAAGAGACCCAGTACTTC. This codes for CASSSSDREETQYF. This chain connects TRBV7-9 to TRBJ2-5; 8 bases align to TRBD1. Germline trimming cut 4 bases from V and 3 bases from J; bases unmatched to any gene: 4. The CDR3 loop spans 14 amino acids. The germline CDR1 and CDR2 sequences are SEHNR and FQNEAQ (reference sequence). The whole variable domain, filled in from reference TRBV7-9 and TRBJ2-5, reads DTGVSQNPRHKITKRGQNVTFRCDPISEHNRLYWYRQTLGQGPEFLTYFQNEAQLEKSRLLSDRFSAERPKGSFSTLEIQRTEQGDSAMYLCASSSSDREETQYFGPGTRLLVL.

The chain links TRBV5-4 to TRBJ1-1; maybe TRBD1 (5 bases). The ends were cut back, 5 bases at V and 10 bases at J, with 24 bases in the middle. Germline V gives CDR1 SGHNT, CDR2 YYREEE (reference sequence). The CDR3 is made up of 15 amino acids. The CDR3 bases are TGTGCCAGCAGTCAAGACCAGGGTTCCGACCGGGGAGCTTTCTTT. Protein: CASSQDQGSDRGAFF.

The chain uses TRBV18 and TRBJ2-1, with D perhaps given as TRBD1 or TRBD2 (5 bases each). V dropped 2 bases and J dropped 11 bases, with 22 bases sitting between them. The CDR3 has 16 residues. Germline-derived CDR1 and CDR2 are KGHSH and LQKENI. In DNA form, the CDR3 reads TGTGCCAGCTCACCATCTTGGGACGATGTGTGGGTAAAGCAGTTCTTC. Translated: CASSPSWDDVWVKQFF.

V and J are TRBV30 and TRBJ2-5; D is uncertain. The germline CDR1 and CDR2 sequences are GTSNPN and SVGIG (reference sequence). Between the trimmed V and J ends, which lost 0 bases and 5 bases, there was a span of 4 bases. This CDR3 region has 11 residues. In nucleotides, the CDR3 is TGTGCCTGGAGTGTAGCGGAGACCCAGTACTTC. This sequence encodes CAWSVAETQYF.

A single count supports this clone. This sequence joins TRBV19 and TRBJ1-1; maybe TRBD1 (5 bases). Germline CDR1 reads LNHDA; CDR2 reads SQIVND (reference sequence). V was cut by 5 bases and J by 1 base, with 20 bases left in between. The CDR3 length is 17 residues. The CDR3 reads CASSPRTFGSRNTEAFF. As DNA, the CDR3 is TGTGCCAGTAGTCCTCGGACATTTGGGAGTAGGAACACTGAAGCTTTCTTT.

This chain links TRBV6-1 with TRBJ1-2; 12 bases line up with TRBD1. The J segment lost 5 bases and the V segment lost 0 bases, leaving 4 bases of the junction unmatched. The CDR3 extends over 16 amino acids. The germline CDR1 and CDR2 sequences are MNHNS and SASEGT. CDR3: CASSEAGQGAGYGYTF. Here the CDR3 DNA reads TGTGCCAGCAGTGAAGCGGGACAGGGGGCAGGGTATGGCTACACCTTC.

The chain recombines TRBV7-9 with TRBJ2-1; the match to TRBD2 covers 8 bases. The CDR3 totals 15 residues. The V gene end was trimmed by 1 base and the J gene end by 5 bases; junction bases not matched to a gene: 4. Germline lookup yields CDR1 SEHNR and CDR2 FQNEAQ (reference sequence). Written as DNA, the CDR3 is TGTGCCAGCAGCTTAGTTCTAGCGGGCAACAATGAGCAGTTCTTC. It yields the protein CASSLVLAGNNEQFF.

In DNA, the CDR3 is TGTGCCAGCAGCTTAGAAGGGAGGGGGGCCAATCAGCCCCAGCATTTT. This gives the protein CASSLEGRGANQPQHF. V gene TRBV11-1 combines with J gene TRBJ1-5, with D possibly TRBD1 on 6 matching bases. Germline CDR1 reads SGHAT; CDR2 reads FQDESV (reference sequence). Trimming left V 1 base short and J 3 bases short, with 13 bases between. The CDR3 has 16 residues.

The rearrangement uses TRBV27 and TRBJ1-5; D ambiguous. Trimming took 4 bases from V and 6 from J, leaving 16 bases between them. Germline CDR1 MNHEY, CDR2 SMNVEV (reference sequence). The CDR3 consists of 15 residues. CDR3 sequence: CASSSFLTWGQPQHF. CDR3 in DNA: TGTGCCAGCAGTTCGTTTCTAACCTGGGGTCAGCCCCAGCATTTT.

This chain's CDR3 is CATRRGQGAAGELFF. CDR3 DNA: TGTGCCACAAGAAGGGGACAGGGGGCAGCCGGGGAGCTGTTTTTT. V usage is TRBV19 and J usage is TRBJ2-2; 12 bases are shared with TRBD1. This CDR3 is built from 15 residues. CDR1 is LNHDA and CDR2 is SQIVND in the germline V gene (reference sequence). V gave up 10 bases and J gave up 6 bases; unmatched junction bases: 9.

This sequence joins TRBV28 and TRBJ1-4, with D perhaps matching TRBD1 (5 bases). The CDR3 covers 15 residues. CDR1 is MDHEN, CDR2 SYDVKM, per germline. V was trimmed by 6 bases and J by 5 bases, leaving 16 bases between them. The CDR3 loop is CASSHKWGENEKLFF. As DNA, the CDR3 is TGTGCCAGCAGCCATAAGTGGGGGGAGAATGAAAAACTGTTTTTT.

The CDR3 loop is CASGDTSNEKLFF. In DNA, the CDR3 is TGTGCCAGCGGGGACACCAGTAATGAAAAACTGTTTTTT. This chain connects TRBV28 to TRBJ1-4; TRBD1 might be the D (6 bases). Germline V CDR1 and CDR2: MDHEN, SYDVKM. V lost 8 bases and J lost 4, with 11 bases in between. This CDR3 is built from 13 residues.

This rearrangement joins TRBV10-3 to TRBJ2-7; 7 bases match TRBD2. The CDR3 is 12 residues long. V shed 4 bases and J 5 bases; nucleotides not matched to a gene: 2. The germline V gene has CDR1 ENHRY and CDR2 SYGVKD. The CDR3 reads CAISGTRNEQYF. In nucleotides, the CDR3 is TGTGCCATCAGTGGGACTAGGAACGAGCAGTACTTC.

The chain links TRBV5-1 to TRBJ2-3; D may be TRBD1 (5 bases). Between the trimmed V and J ends, which lost 0 bases and 6 bases, there was a span of 17 bases. The CDR3 runs to 16 residues. Germline loops: CDR1 SGHRS, CDR2 YFSETQ. As DNA, the CDR3 is TGCGCCAGCAGCTTGGAGGGTGGGGCAGGGCTGGATACGCAGTATTTT. It codes for CASSLEGGAGLDTQYF. Filled out from reference TRBV5-1 and TRBJ2-3, the complete variable domain reads KAGVTQTPRYLIKTRGQQVTLSCSPISGHRSVSWYQQTPGQGLQFLFEYFSETQRNKGNFPGRFSGRQFSNSRSEMNVSTLELGDSALYLCASSLEGGAGLDTQYFGPGTRLTVL.

The rearrangement uses TRBV19 and TRBJ1-1; 8 positions match TRBD1. Germline assignment: CDR1 LNHDA and CDR2 SQIVND (reference sequence). CDR3 length: 16 residues. V dropped 7 bases and J dropped 0; count of bases not matched to a gene: 10. The CDR3: CASTPWTGTMNTEAFF. The DNA for the CDR3 is TGTGCCAGTACCCCTTGGACAGGGACCATGAACACTGAAGCTTTCTTT.

The V and J genes are TRBV19 and TRBJ1-1; D unclear. From germline, CDR1 is LNHDA and CDR2 SQIVND (reference sequence). This CDR3 has 13 residues. The V and J ends lost 3 bases and 10 bases respectively, with 15 bases between them. In DNA, the CDR3 is TGTGCCAGTAGTATGATCGGCGAACCTGGAGCTTTCTTT. This gives the protein CASSMIGEPGAFF.

This clone was seen a single time. The chain couples TRBV27 to TRBJ2-1; 9 bases line up with TRBD1. This CDR3 spans 14 amino acids. Germline lookup yields CDR1 MNHEY and CDR2 SMNVEV (reference sequence). After removal of 3 bases from V and 7 bases from J, the junction contained 4 bases not matched to a gene. CDR3 DNA sequence: TGTGCCAGCAGTTTCGGGACAGGGTTGAATGAGCAGTTCTTC. Translating it yields CASSFGTGLNEQFF.

Worth noting for this clone: Additional DNA sequences in this sample encode the identical CDR3. This chain joins TRBV19 and TRBJ1-1, with D unclear. The length of the CDR3 is 11 residues. The V gene's germline CDR1 is LNHDA and CDR2 SQIVND (reference sequence). V was clipped by 3 bases and J by 4 bases, with 3 bases between them. The DNA of the CDR3 is TGTGCCAGTAGTATTGGCACTGAAGCTTTCTTT. Protein sequence: CASSIGTEAFF.

The J gene is TRBJ1-1, the V gene TRBV15; D gene unclear. This CDR3 contains 15 residues. The V and J ends lost 2 bases and 1 base respectively, with 11 bases between them. Germline CDR1 reads LNHNV; CDR2 reads YYDKDF (reference sequence). CDR3 sequence reads: CATSRPGRANTEAFF. The CDR3 nucleotides are TGTGCCACCAGCAGACCAGGTAGAGCGAACACTGAAGCTTTCTTT.

The chain employs TRBV5-4 and TRBJ1-1; perhaps TRBD1 as D (5 bases). The CDR3 has 13 residues. Germline V gene lookup returns CDR1 SGHNT and CDR2 YYREEE (reference sequence). Between the trimmed V and J ends, which lost 4 bases and 0 bases, there was a span of 7 bases. CDR3 sequence reads: CASSVDMNTEAFF. In DNA form, the CDR3 reads TGTGCCAGCAGCGTGGACATGAACACTGAAGCTTTCTTT.

J is TRBJ1-2 and V is TRBV5-1, with D unresolved. Per germline, CDR1 SGHRS and CDR2 YFSETQ. The CDR3 extends over 17 amino acids. V lost 4 bases to trimming and J lost 6 bases, with 25 bases between them. CDR3 sequence: CASSPGGGLRGWDGYTF. The DNA of the CDR3 is TGCGCCAGCAGCCCGGGCGGAGGGCTGCGCGGGTGGGATGGCTACACCTTC.

This CDR3 is CASSFAPEGAGNTIYF. The CDR3 bases are TGTGCCAGCAGTTTCGCACCAGAAGGGGCTGGAAACACCATATATTTT. The chain recombines TRBV28 with TRBJ1-3; a possible D gene is TRBD1 (5 bases). This CDR3 is 16 amino acids long. Germline values: CDR1 MDHEN, CDR2 SYDVKM. Trimming stripped 3 bases from V and 2 bases from J, with 14 bases between.